The following is a T cell receptor (beta chain) sequence with its context. The antigen is unknown. PCR was performed using 60 Vbeta and 13 Jbeta primers. Here immunoSEQ multiplex PCR was the method, and the copy in TCRdb shows in-frame clones only, minus some. The table shows approximately 140,000 clones, with approximately 73% occurring only once. Trimming removed 5 bases from V and 9 bases from J; junction bases left unmatched: 11. Germline CDR1 and CDR2: SGDLS and YYNGEE. The CDR3 totals 15 residues. This sample was included in a study of cytomegalovirus exposure and HLA in healthy donors. Study-wide results and limits: In vitro checks showed that three CMV-associated chains really do target CMV antigens. TCR beta chains associated with HLA were, in a later analysis, more clonally expanded than equally common others.

The receptor was derived from a woman between 18 and 29 years old in good health and CMV-seronegative. This chain uses TRBV9 with TRBJ2-1; 10 positions match TRBD1. The source material was PBMCs. The CDR3 sequence is CASRSTGGESVEQFF. DNA of the CDR3: TGTGCCAGCAGATCGACAGGGGGCGAGTCAGTTGAGCAGTTCTTC. The variable domain in full, completed from reference TRBV9 and TRBJ2-1, reads DSGVTQTPKHLITATGQRVTLRCSPRSGDLSVYWYQQSLDQGLQFLIQYYNGEERAKGNILERFSAQQFPDLHSELNLSSLELGDSALYFCASRSTGGESVEQFFGPGTRLTVL.